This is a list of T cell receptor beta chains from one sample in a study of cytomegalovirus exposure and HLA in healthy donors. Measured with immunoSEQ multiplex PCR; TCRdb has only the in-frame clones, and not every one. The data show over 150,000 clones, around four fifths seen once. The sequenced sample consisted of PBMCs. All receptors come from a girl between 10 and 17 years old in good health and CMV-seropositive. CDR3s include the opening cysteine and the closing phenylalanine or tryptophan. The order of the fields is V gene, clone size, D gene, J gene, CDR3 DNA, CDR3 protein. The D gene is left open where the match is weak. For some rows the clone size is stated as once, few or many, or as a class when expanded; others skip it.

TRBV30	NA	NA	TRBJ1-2	TGTGCCTGGAGTGGGACTCCGGATCAATATGGCTACACCTTC	CAWSGTPDQYGYTF
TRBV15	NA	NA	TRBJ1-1	TGTGCCACCAGCAGAGTAGGGGTAGGCACTGAAGCTTTCTTT	CATSRVGVGTEAFF
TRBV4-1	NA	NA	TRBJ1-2	TGCGCCAGCAGCCAAGGAGGCGGCCCTCTCTATGGCTACACCTTC	CASSQGGGPLYGYTF
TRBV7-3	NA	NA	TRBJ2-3	TGTGCCAGCAGCCCCCAGGAGGGGAGGACAGATACGCAGTATTTT	CASSPQEGRTDTQYF
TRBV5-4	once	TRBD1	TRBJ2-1	TGTGCCAGCAGCCGGGGACAGGAACCCTACAATGAGCAGTTCTTC	CASSRGQEPYNEQFF
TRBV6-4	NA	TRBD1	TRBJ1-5	TGTGCCAGCAGTGACCAGGGGGATCAGCCCCAGCATTTT	CASSDQGDQPQHF
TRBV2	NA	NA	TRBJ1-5	TGTGCCAGCAGTGAGTCCCAGAGCAATCAGCCCCAGCATTTT	CASSESQSNQPQHF
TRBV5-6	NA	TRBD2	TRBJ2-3	TGTGCCAGCAGTTCGGCGGGGGGGAGCACAGATACGCAGTATTTT	CASSSAGGSTDTQYF
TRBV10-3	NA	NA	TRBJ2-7	TGTGCCATCAGTGATCCCAGGAAGGCCGACGAGCAGTACTTC	CAISDPRKADEQYF
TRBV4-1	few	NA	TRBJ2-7	TGCGCCAGCAGCCAAGTCGACATGGGGGGAACCTACGAGCAGTACTTC	CASSQVDMGGTYEQYF
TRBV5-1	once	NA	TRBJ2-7	TGCGCCAGCAGCTTGGAAGGACTGTCCTACGAGCAGTACTTC	CASSLEGLSYEQYF
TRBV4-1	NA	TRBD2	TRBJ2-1	TGCGCCAGCAGCCTCAACGGACTAGGCAATGAGCAGTTCTTC	CASSLNGLGNEQFF
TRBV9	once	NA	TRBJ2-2	TGTGCCAGCAGCGTAGCTTTCGGGGGAGTGAACACCGGGGAGCTGTTTTTT	CASSVAFGGVNTGELFF
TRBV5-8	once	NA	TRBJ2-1	TGTGCCAGCAGCTTGGTAGAGGGCGTAGGGTTCTTC	CASSLVEGVGFF
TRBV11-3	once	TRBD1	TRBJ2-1	TGTGCCAGCAGCTCCTGGGACAGCTACAATGAGCAGTTCTTC	CASSSWDSYNEQFF
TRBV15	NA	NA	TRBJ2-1	TGTGCCACCAGTGGAGGGAGTAAAAACCTAAATTACAATGAGCAGTTCTTC	CATSGGSKNLNYNEQFF
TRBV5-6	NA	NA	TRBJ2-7	TGTGCCAGCAGCTTGATGCTATCCTACGAGCAGTACTTC	CASSLMLSYEQYF
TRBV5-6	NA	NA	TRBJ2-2	TGTGCCAGCAGCTTGTTGTCCGCCGGGGAGCTGTTTTTT	CASSLLSAGELFF
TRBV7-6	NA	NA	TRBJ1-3	TGTGCCAGCAGCTTAATGGCCGATCCCTCTGGAAACACCATATATTTT	CASSLMADPSGNTIYF
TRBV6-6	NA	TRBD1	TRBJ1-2	TGTGCCAGCAGTTACTCACAAGAGGGGGCAATTGGCTACACCTTC	CASSYSQEGAIGYTF
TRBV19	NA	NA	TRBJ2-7	TGTGCCAGTAGTATAGGACACTCATACACCTACGAGCAGTACTTC	CASSIGHSYTYEQYF
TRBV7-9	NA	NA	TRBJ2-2	TGTGCCAGCAGCTTAGCAGGGGTCGCGCCCAACACCGGGGAGCTGTTTTTT	CASSLAGVAPNTGELFF
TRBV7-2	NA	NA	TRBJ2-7	TGTGCCAGCAGCTTCGAAGCGTTCAGCTCCTACGAGCAGTACTTC	CASSFEAFSSYEQYF
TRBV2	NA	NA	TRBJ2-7	TGTGCCAGCAGCTTAGGAGTGGGCGGCAGGGGAATCTACGAGCAGTACTTC	CASSLGVGGRGIYEQYF
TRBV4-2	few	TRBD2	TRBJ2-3	TGTGCCAGCAGCCAAGCGGGGGGGGTAGATACGCAGTATTTT	CASSQAGGVDTQYF
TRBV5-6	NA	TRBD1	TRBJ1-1	TGTGCCAGCAGCCCGGGGACAGGGATCGAAACTGAAGCTTTCTTT	CASSPGTGIETEAFF
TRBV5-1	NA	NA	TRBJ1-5	TGCGCCAGCAGCTTATTACCGGGGTATCAGCCCCAGCATTTT	CASSLLPGYQPQHF
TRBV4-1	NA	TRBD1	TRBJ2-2	TGCGCCAGCAGCCCCAATACCGGGACAGTGGCCGGGGAGCTGTTTTTT	CASSPNTGTVAGELFF
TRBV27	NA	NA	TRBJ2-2	TGTGCCAGCATCGTAGCCCCCGGTAACGGGGAGCTGTTTTTT	CASIVAPGNGELFF
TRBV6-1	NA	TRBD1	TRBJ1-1	TGTGCCAGCAACAGGGGGACTGAAGCTTTCTTT	CASNRGTEAFF
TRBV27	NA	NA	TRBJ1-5	TGTGCCAGCAGCCCGACAAGTTACAATCAGCCCCAGCATTTT	CASSPTSYNQPQHF
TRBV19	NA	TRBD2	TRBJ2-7	TGTGCCAGTAGTATAGGGGTAGCGGGATACTACGAGCAGTACTTC	CASSIGVAGYYEQYF
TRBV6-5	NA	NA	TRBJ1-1	TGTGCCAGCAGTTACTCGGAGGGGAGGTCTGAAGCTTTCTTT	CASSYSEGRSEAFF
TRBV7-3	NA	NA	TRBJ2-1	TGTGCCAGCAGCGTCCAGGGGGGTGAGCAGTTCTTC	CASSVQGGEQFF
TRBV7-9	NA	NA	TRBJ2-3	TGTGCCAGCAGCCCTGGCGGGTCGGGGTTTCGAACAGATACGCAGTATTTT	CASSPGGSGFRTDTQYF
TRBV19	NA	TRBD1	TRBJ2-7	TGTGCCAGTAGTATGAGGCGGGGACAGGTCTACGAGCAGTACTTC	CASSMRRGQVYEQYF
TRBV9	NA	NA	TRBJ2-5	TGTGCCAGCAGCGTAGGGCGGTTCCAAGAGACCCAGTACTTC	CASSVGRFQETQYF
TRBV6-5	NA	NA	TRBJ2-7	TGTGCCAGCAGTTTCCAAGGGAGGTTGGTCGAGCAGTACTTC	CASSFQGRLVEQYF
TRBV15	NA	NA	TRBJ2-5	TGTGCCACCAGCAGAGGGTCAGGGAACCAAGAGACCCAGTACTTC	CATSRGSGNQETQYF
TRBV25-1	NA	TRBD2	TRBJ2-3	TGTGCCAGCAGTGCACTAGCGGTCGCAGATACGCAGTATTTT	CASSALAVADTQYF
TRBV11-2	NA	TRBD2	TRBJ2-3	TGTGCCAGCAGCCCCATTAGCGGGGGGGGCACAGATACGCAGTATTTT	CASSPISGGGTDTQYF
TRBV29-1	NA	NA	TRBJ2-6	TGCAGCGTTAGATTGGGGACAAGCCCCTCTGGGGCCAACGTCCTGACTTTC	CSVRLGTSPSGANVLTF
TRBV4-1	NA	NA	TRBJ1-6	TGCGCCAGCAGCCAATTCTCCGAAGGGGCCCTATGGAATTCACCCCTCCACTTT	CASSQFSEGALWNSPLHF
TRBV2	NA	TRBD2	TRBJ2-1	TGTGCCAGCAAAATTACTAGCGGGGGCTACAATGAGCAGTTCTTC	CASKITSGGYNEQFF
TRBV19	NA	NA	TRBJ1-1	TGTGCCAGTAACCTCAGGCAGAACACTGAAGCTTTCTTT	CASNLRQNTEAFF
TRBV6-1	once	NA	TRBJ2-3	TGTGCCAGCAGGGACAGAGAGTACACAGATACGCAGTATTTT	CASRDREYTDTQYF
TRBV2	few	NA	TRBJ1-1	TGTGCCAGCCTTATTAACACTGAAGCTTTCTTT	CASLINTEAFF
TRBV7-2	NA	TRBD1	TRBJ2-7	TGTGCCAGCAGCTCCCGACCCCGGGACAGGAGTACCGAGCAGTACTTC	CASSSRPRDRSTEQYF